One sample yielded the 18 T cell receptor beta chains listed below, sequenced in a study of shared clonotypes between healthy human individuals. Measured with immunoSEQ multiplex PCR; TCRdb has only the in-frame clones, and not every one. The sample consists of some 470,000 clones, over 65% of them appearing once. Material for sequencing was PBMCs. The receptors were sampled from a woman in her thirties or forties in good health. Some clones in this sample may be carry-over from other donors' samples.

This clone is medium-sized (0.01 to 0.1%) within its sample. The sample has other DNA sequences that encode this CDR3 too. The chain is built from TRBV5-1 and TRBJ2-7; tentative D call: TRBD1 (6 bases). V lost 5 bases and J lost 9, with 15 bases in between. There are 12 residues in the CDR3. Per the germline V gene, CDR1 is SGHRS and CDR2 is YFSETQ. The CDR3 DNA reads as TGCGCCAGCAGTTCACAGGGATGGGGGCAGTACTTC. This translates into CASSSQGWGQYF.

This rearrangement joins TRBV29-1 to TRBJ2-5; 12 bases map to TRBD2. CDR1 and CDR2 from the germline V gene are SQVTM and ANQGSEA. CDR3 size: 18 residues. V lost 0 bases to trimming and J lost 3 bases; unmatched junction nucleotides: 11. CDR3 nucleotide sequence: TGCAGCGTTGAAGATATCGGTTGGGCTAGCGGGAGGGAAGAGACCCAGTACTTC. This translates into CSVEDIGWASGREETQYF.

The chain couples TRBV7-9 to TRBJ1-4, with a weak D call TRBD1 (5 bases). The ends were cut back, 1 base at V and 7 bases at J, with 16 bases in the middle. Germline-derived CDR1 and CDR2 are SEHNR and FQNEAQ (reference sequence). This CDR3 has 16 amino acids. The CDR3 reads CASSLGGGGSAEKLFF. In nucleotides, the CDR3 is TGTGCCAGCAGCTTAGGGGGCGGGGGATCTGCTGAAAAACTGTTTTTT. The complete variable domain, with remaining parts taken from reference TRBV7-9 and TRBJ1-4, reads DTGVSQNPRHKITKRGQNVTFRCDPISEHNRLYWYRQTLGQGPEFLTYFQNEAQLEKSRLLSDRFSAERPKGSFSTLEIQRTEQGDSAMYLCASSLGGGGSAEKLFFGSGTQLSVL.

This clone occurred a few times. Compared with germline, one end of the junction differs, possibly owing to a read error. This rearrangement joins TRBV30 to TRBJ1-1; a possible D gene is TRBD1 (5 bases). There are 13 residues in the CDR3. CDR1 and CDR2 from the germline V gene are GTSNPN and SVGIG (reference sequence). Here the CDR3 DNA reads TGTGCCTGGAGTGTAAGGGGAGACACTGGAGCTTTCTTT. Translated: CAWSVRGDTGAFF. The full variable domain, completed using reference TRBV30 and TRBJ1-1, is SQTIHQWPATLVQPVGSPLSLECTVEGTSNPNLYWYRQAAGRGLQLLFYSVGIGQISSEVPQNLSASRPQDRQFILSSKKLLLSDSGFYLCAWSVRGDTGAFFGQGTRLTVV.

The chain has TRBV7-6 and TRBJ2-6, with D perhaps TRBD1 (5 bases). The V and J ends lost 5 bases and 14 bases respectively, with 31 bases between them. The CDR3 spans 18 residues. CDR1 is SGHVS, CDR2 FNYEAQ, per germline. The CDR3 DNA reads as TGTGCCAGCAGCCGGACAAATGAATCTCCAAAGTCGGGCCAACTCCTGACTTTC. Translated: CASSRTNESPKSGQLLTF.

The chain combines TRBV2 with TRBJ2-3; no clear D. CDR3 length: 13 amino acids. V was shortened by 7 bases and J by 1 base, with 9 bases between the two germline ends. Germline loops: CDR1 SNHLY, CDR2 FYNNEI. This CDR3 reads CASTTQGTDTQYF. DNA of the CDR3: TGTGCCAGCACGACTCAGGGCACAGATACGCAGTATTTT.

Only a few counts were recorded for this clone. This sample includes further DNA sequences coding for the same CDR3. The chain recombines TRBV29-1 with TRBJ2-2, with D uncertain. The V end was cut by 1 base, the J end by 5 bases, with 5 bases between. The CDR3 length is 12 residues. The germline V gene encodes CDR1 SQVTM and CDR2 ANQGSEA. For the CDR3, the DNA is TGCAGCGTTGAAGGGGTTACCGGGGAGCTGTTTTTT. This encodes CSVEGVTGELFF.

This chain joins TRBV28 and TRBJ2-7, with 7 bases matching TRBD2. The CDR3 covers 11 residues. V shed 8 bases and J 3 bases; nucleotides not matched to a gene: 1. Germline V gene data show CDR1 as MDHEN and CDR2 as SYDVKM. Here the CDR3 reads CASGGDYEQYF. The DNA of the CDR3 is TGTGCCAGCGGGGGGGACTACGAGCAGTACTTC.

The chain links TRBV7-2 to TRBJ2-5; D perhaps matches TRBD1 (6 bases). Between the trimmed V and J ends, which lost 5 bases and 3 bases, there was a span of 25 bases. The CDR3 has 18 amino acids. Germline loops: CDR1 SGHTA, CDR2 FQGNSA. The CDR3 DNA reads TGTGCCAGCAGCCTCAGACCAAAAAGGGGGAGAGAGGAAGAGACCCAGTACTTC. The encoded protein is CASSLRPKRGREEETQYF.

The CDR3: CSVEVDRAYTEAFF. CDR3 bases: TGCAGCGTTGAAGTGGACAGGGCGTACACTGAAGCTTTCTTT. V and J are TRBV29-1 and TRBJ1-1, with 8 bases identical to TRBD1. The CDR3 covers 14 residues. CDR1 is SQVTM and CDR2 is ANQGSEA in the germline V gene. V trimming: 1 base; J trimming: 3 bases; junction bases outside the gene matches: 4.

The rearrangement joins TRBV7-2 to TRBJ2-7, with D tentatively TRBD1 (5 bases). CDR1 is SGHTA and CDR2 is FQGNSA in the germline V gene. The V gene lost 1 base and the J gene lost 0 bases, with 10 bases spanning the gap. The CDR3 has 15 residues. The CDR3 region is CASSLGGITSYEQYF. The CDR3 coding sequence is TGTGCCAGCAGCTTAGGGGGCATAACCTCCTACGAGCAGTACTTC. The entire variable domain, with the rest obtained from reference TRBV7-2 and TRBJ2-7, is as follows: GAGVSQSPSNKVTEKGKDVELRCDPISGHTALYWYRQSLGQGLEFLIYFQGNSAPDKSGLPSDRFSAERTGGSVSTLTIQRTQQEDSAVYLCASSLGGITSYEQYFGPGTRLTVT.

The chain employs TRBV19 and TRBJ2-7, with 9 bases aligning to TRBD1. The CDR3 runs to 14 residues. V shed 4 bases, J shed 3 bases, and the junction held 4 bases outside the gene matches. The V gene's germline CDR1 is LNHDA and CDR2 SQIVND (reference sequence). The CDR3 is CASSTTGGVYEQYF. CDR3 bases: TGTGCCAGTAGTACGACAGGGGGGGTCTACGAGCAGTACTTC.

Details on this clone: With a much larger clone just one base away, this may be a read error. Other DNA sequences from this sample encode an identical CDR3 as well. This chain joins TRBV5-1 and TRBJ1-4; D may be TRBD1 (5 bases). The CDR3 extends over 15 amino acids. Per the germline V gene, CDR1 is SGHRS and CDR2 is YFSETQ. V lost 4 bases and J 8 bases, leaving 18 bases between the germline ends. CDR3 nucleotides: TGCGCCAGCAGCCCGGACACAGATTCCGGGGAAAAACTGTTTTTT. Its protein is CASSPDTDSGEKLFF.

The rearrangement links TRBV4-1 to TRBJ1-4; TRBD1 matches at 10 bases. CDR1 is MGHRA and CDR2 is YSYEKL in the germline V gene. The CDR3 consists of 15 residues. With 4 bases clipped from V and 8 bases from J, the junction kept 7 bases outside the gene matches. CDR3 in DNA: TGCGCCAGCAGCCCCAGACAGGGGGCAAAAGAAAAACTGTTTTTT. It specifies CASSPRQGAKEKLFF.

V gene TRBV5-1 combines with J gene TRBJ2-3; either TRBD1 or TRBD2 may fit D (6 bases each). Between the trimmed V and J ends, which lost 4 bases and 4 bases, there was a span of 19 bases. The CDR3 totals 16 residues. Germline V gene sequence: CDR1 SGHRS, CDR2 YFSETQ. CDR3 in amino acids: CASSLGGAPRADTQYF. CDR3 coding DNA: TGCGCCAGCAGCCTGGGGGGCGCGCCCAGGGCAGATACGCAGTATTTT.

This clone was detected a few times. This chain links TRBV5-6 with TRBJ1-1, with D maybe TRBD1 (5 bases). Deletions cut 0 bases from V and 7 bases from J, with 10 bases between. Per germline, CDR1 SGHDT and CDR2 YYEEEE. This CDR3 comprises 13 residues. Here the CDR3 DNA reads TGTGCCAGCAGCTTGGTACGCCAGGGTGAAGCTTTCTTT. Its translation is CASSLVRQGEAFF. Full variable domain (outside the CDR3, taken from reference TRBV5-6 and TRBJ1-1): DAGVTQSPTHLIKTRGQQVTLRCSPKSGHDTVSWYQQALGQGPQFIFQYYEEEERQRGNFPDRFSGHQFPNYSSELNVNALLLGDSALYLCASSLVRQGEAFFGQGTRLTVV.

This sequence joins TRBV7-6 and TRBJ2-5; D not certain. Trimming pared 0 bases from V and 2 bases from J, leaving 7 bases between. Germline V lookup: CDR1 SGHVS, CDR2 FNYEAQ. The CDR3 spans 14 residues. Written as DNA, the CDR3 is TGTGCCAGCAGCTTAGCCTGGGGTCAAGAGACCCAGTACTTC. Its protein product is CASSLAWGQETQYF.

This clone was observed at least ten times. The chain carries TRBV28 and TRBJ2-3, with 7 positions matching TRBD2. This CDR3 comprises 15 residues. Germline V gene data show CDR1 as MDHEN and CDR2 as SYDVKM. J was trimmed by 2 bases and V by 5 bases; bases with no gene match: 7. The CDR3 nucleotides read TGTGCCAGCAGTGGGACTACCCCCACCACAGATACGCAGTATTTT. Encoded protein: CASSGTTPTTDTQYF. Complete variable domain (other parts from reference TRBV28 and TRBJ2-3): DVKVTQSSRYLVKRTGEKVFLECVQDMDHENMFWYRQDPGLGLRLIYFSYDVKMKEKGDIPEGYSVSREKKERFSLILESASTNQTSMYLCASSGTTPTTDTQYFGPGTRLTVL.